This T cell receptor (beta chain) is drawn from a study of cytomegalovirus exposure and HLA in healthy donors. Both 60 Vbeta primers and 13 Jbeta primers went into the PCR. Clones were read by immunoSEQ multiplex PCR, and TCRdb kept only the in-frame ones, dropping some. The sample lists approximately 180,000 clones, 84% occurring once. This receptor was taken from a man younger than 35 in good health and CMV-seronegative. The sequenced sample consisted of PBMCs.

Here the CDR3 reads CSAAAASSGNTIYF. In DNA, the CDR3 is TGCAGCGCCGCGGCGGCCAGCTCTGGAAACACCATATATTTT. The J gene is TRBJ1-3, the V gene TRBV29-1; D gene uncertain. The CDR3 extends over 14 amino acids. The V gene's germline CDR1 is SQVTM and CDR2 ANQGSEA. V gave up 7 bases and J gave up 0 bases, with 13 bases separating them.